The 27 T cell receptor beta chains below come from one sample, sequenced in a study of blood T cell repertoires in COVID-19. The table came from immunoSEQ multiplex PCR; TCRdb's copy has only in-frame clones and leaves some out. The sample consists of 300,000 to 350,000 clones, 85% to 90% of them appearing once. Material for sequencing was peripheral blood. These receptors originate from a woman in her twenties or thirties with COVID-19, enrolled during active disease.

The chain uses TRBV30 and TRBJ2-1; 10 bases line up with TRBD1. Germline V gene data show CDR1 as GTSNPN and CDR2 as SVGIG (reference sequence). This CDR3 is 13 amino acids long. V trimming: 5 bases; J trimming: 5 bases; junction bases outside the gene matches: 3. This CDR3 reads CAWGTGANNEQFF. The CDR3 coding sequence is TGTGCCTGGGGGACAGGGGCGAACAATGAGCAGTTCTTC.

The chain carries TRBV10-3 and TRBJ2-6; 11 bases line up with TRBD1. This CDR3 contains 16 residues. CDR1 and CDR2 (germline): ENHRY, SYGVKD. The V gene end was trimmed by 7 bases and the J gene end by 1 base; junction bases not matched to a gene: 3. CDR3 amino acids: CAITGQGASGANVLTF. CDR3 nucleotides: TGTGCCATCACCGGACAGGGGGCTTCTGGGGCCAACGTCCTGACTTTC.

V gene TRBV28 combines with J gene TRBJ2-5; 7 positions agree with TRBD1. This CDR3 spans 16 amino acids. Trimming removed 5 bases from V and 5 bases from J; junction bases left unmatched: 14. The V gene's germline CDR1 is MDHEN and CDR2 SYDVKM. This CDR3 is CASSLTNRGGEETQYF. Here the CDR3 DNA reads TGTGCCAGCAGTCTAACGAACAGGGGCGGAGAGGAGACCCAGTACTTC.

The rearrangement links TRBV4-2 to TRBJ1-1; 8 nucleotides match TRBD1. The CDR3 spans 14 residues. The V segment lost 1 base and the J segment 4 bases; nucleotides outside the gene matches: 2. CDR1 is LGHNA and CDR2 is YNFKEQ in the germline V gene. CDR3 nucleotide sequence: TGTGCCAGCAGCCAAGGGGACAGGATCACTGAAGCTTTCTTT. This gives the protein CASSQGDRITEAFF.

This clone was counted once. The V and J genes are TRBV15 and TRBJ2-3; D may be TRBD2 (5 bases). Trimming cost V 5 bases and J 2 bases, with 11 bases left between them. The V gene's germline CDR1 is LNHNV and CDR2 YYDKDF (reference sequence). The CDR3 runs 14 residues. This CDR3 is CATSGDYFTDTQYF. CDR3 nucleotides: TGTGCCACCAGCGGCGACTATTTCACAGATACGCAGTATTTT.

V and J are TRBV11-2 and TRBJ1-2; no firm D call. The length of the CDR3 is 14 residues. V gave up 0 bases and J gave up 8 bases, with 13 bases separating them. Germline V gives CDR1 SGHAT, CDR2 FQNNGV. The CDR3 nucleotides read TGTGCCAGCAGCTTAGATTACCCAGGCATAGGCTACACCTTC. It yields the protein CASSLDYPGIGYTF.

In nucleotides, the CDR3 is TGTGCCAGCAGCCAAGCACAGGGGGCGCCGAAACAGTACTTC. It specifies CASSQAQGAPKQYF. The chain employs TRBV3-1 (or the pseudogene TRBV3-2) and TRBJ2-7; 9 bases align to TRBD1. Germline CDR1 and CDR2: LGHDT and YNNKEL (reference sequence). This CDR3 spans 14 amino acids. Trimming cost V 1 base and J 10 bases; bases outside gene matches: 8.

This clone has a handful of counts. V is TRBV9 and J is TRBJ2-1; 10 bases are shared with TRBD2. Germline V CDR1 and CDR2: SGDLS, YYNGEE. The V and J ends lost 3 bases and 3 bases, in that order; junction bases with no gene match: 6. This CDR3 is 16 amino acids long. The CDR3 loop reads CASSAGGLADYNEQFF. The CDR3 DNA is TGTGCCAGCAGCGCAGGAGGACTAGCGGACTACAATGAGCAGTTCTTC.

The rearrangement links TRBV7-9 to TRBJ2-1, with D possibly TRBD1 on 6 matching bases. The CDR3 totals 15 residues. V was clipped by 5 bases and J by 4 bases, with 15 bases between them. Germline V lookup: CDR1 SEHNR, CDR2 FQNEAQ (reference sequence). CDR3 coding DNA: TGTGCCAGCAGCGACGACAGGAGACTGTACAATGAGCAGTTCTTC. Its protein product is CASSDDRRLYNEQFF.

The genes are TRBV28 and TRBJ2-1; D is possibly TRBD1 (6 bases). The CDR3 runs 17 residues. Germline V gives CDR1 MDHEN, CDR2 SYDVKM. Trimming removed 7 bases from V and 0 bases from J, with 19 bases in between. The DNA for the CDR3 is TGTGCCAGCACCGCCTACGGACAGTGGAGCTCCTACAATGAGCAGTTCTTC. Translation gives CASTAYGQWSSYNEQFF.

The rearrangement uses TRBV15 and TRBJ1-2, with 7 bases matching TRBD1. In germline, CDR1 is LNHNV, CDR2 YYDKDF (reference sequence). Trimming removed 4 bases from V and 3 bases from J; junction bases left unmatched: 5. The CDR3 contains 14 residues. The CDR3 DNA is TGTGCCACCAGCATTACAGGGGCCTACTATGGCTACACCTTC. Encoded protein: CATSITGAYYGYTF.

This clone was counted a few times. V and J are TRBV28 and TRBJ1-6, with TRBD1 matching 7 bases. V dropped 6 bases and J dropped 5; count of bases not matched to a gene: 16. The CDR3 extends over 18 amino acids. Germline V gene lookup returns CDR1 MDHEN and CDR2 SYDVKM. The CDR3, as DNA: TGTGCCAGCAGGCAGGGGACAGAAACTTGGGACAATAATTCACCCCTCCACTTT. The encoded protein is CASRQGTETWDNNSPLHF.

This chain joins TRBV3-1 (or the pseudogene TRBV3-2) and TRBJ2-1; 10 nucleotides line up with TRBD2. J lost 2 bases, V lost 4 bases, and 8 bases had no gene match. This CDR3 is built from 17 residues. From germline, CDR1 is LGHDT and CDR2 YNNKEL (reference sequence). DNA for the CDR3: TGTGCCAGCAGCCTGTTCACCGGGACTAGCGCCTACAATGAGCAGTTCTTC. It yields the protein CASSLFTGTSAYNEQFF.

This chain connects TRBV5-6 to TRBJ1-3, with TRBD1 as a possible D gene (5 bases). From germline, CDR1 is SGHDT and CDR2 YYEEEE. The CDR3 sequence is 14 residues long. V was shortened by 4 bases and J by 1 base, with 9 bases between the two germline ends. The CDR3 sequence: CASSPPGSGNTIYF. CDR3 coding DNA: TGTGCCAGCAGCCCCCCAGGGTCTGGAAACACCATATATTTT.

V and J are TRBV3-1 (or the pseudogene TRBV3-2) and TRBJ1-5; possibly TRBD1 for D (6 bases). V lost 2 bases, J lost 6 bases, and 11 bases lay in between. Looked up from germline, CDR1 is LGHDT and CDR2 is YNNKEL (reference sequence). The CDR3 is 14 residues long. The CDR3 protein is CASSQYRAAQPQHF. In nucleotides, the CDR3 is TGTGCCAGCAGCCAATACAGGGCGGCTCAGCCCCAGCATTTT.

This chain connects TRBV5-1 to TRBJ1-3; 7 bases map to TRBD1. Unmatched junction bases numbered 8, after V lost 2 bases and J lost 3 bases. Germline V gene lookup returns CDR1 SGHRS and CDR2 YFSETQ. The CDR3 is made up of 16 amino acids. The CDR3 DNA reads TGCGCCAGCAGCTTTGAGACACAGGGGTTTGGAAACACCATATATTTT. Encoded protein: CASSFETQGFGNTIYF.

V usage is TRBV5-1 and J usage is TRBJ1-1, with D possibly TRBD1 on 6 matching bases. Looked up from germline, CDR1 is SGHRS and CDR2 is YFSETQ. The CDR3 length is 15 residues. Between the trimmed V and J ends, which lost 4 bases and 0 bases, there was a span of 13 bases. The CDR3 DNA follows: TGCGCCAGCAGCCCAACTTCAGGGGTGAACACTGAAGCTTTCTTT. Its translation: CASSPTSGVNTEAFF.

V gene TRBV30 combines with J gene TRBJ2-2; 7 bases match TRBD2. Looked up from germline, CDR1 is GTSNPN and CDR2 is SVGIG (reference sequence). The junction had 5 bases not matched to a gene; V was cut back by 0 bases and J by 4 bases. CDR3 length equals 15 residues. CDR3 nucleotides: TGTGCCTGGAGTGTTAATGGACTAGTCACCGGGGAGCTGTTTTTT. Translated, it gives CAWSVNGLVTGELFF.

This clone came up a few times. The chain has TRBV3-1 (or the pseudogene TRBV3-2) and TRBJ1-2; possibly TRBD1 for D (6 bases). Germline-derived CDR1 and CDR2 are LGHDT and YNNKEL (reference sequence). The V end lost 3 bases, the J end lost 8 bases, and 13 bases lay between the germline ends. The CDR3 extends over 13 amino acids. As DNA, the CDR3 is TGTGCCAGCAGCCACCAGGGGACGAAAGGCTACACCTTC. Protein sequence: CASSHQGTKGYTF.

The genes are TRBV19 and TRBJ1-2, with a tentative D call TRBD1 (6 bases). The CDR3 runs to 15 residues. Germline V gene data show CDR1 as LNHDA and CDR2 as SQIVND (reference sequence). The V gene lost 7 bases and the J gene lost 4 bases, with 19 bases spanning the gap. The CDR3 region has the DNA TGTGCCAGTAACCTTCTCTCCGGGACAACCTATGGCTACACCTTC. It is translated as CASNLLSGTTYGYTF.

The rearrangement joins TRBV5-1 to TRBJ2-7, with 7 bases identical to TRBD1. Trimming cost V 4 bases and J 1 base; bases outside gene matches: 8. Germline assignment: CDR1 SGHRS and CDR2 YFSETQ. This CDR3 spans 15 amino acids. The CDR3: CASSPRDSTSYEQYF. CDR3 nucleotide sequence: TGCGCCAGCAGCCCAAGGGACAGTACGTCCTACGAGCAGTACTTC.

This chain uses TRBV2 with TRBJ2-2; maybe TRBD2 (6 bases). V lost 7 bases and J 6 bases, leaving 15 bases between the germline ends. CDR3 length: 14 amino acids. Germline CDR1 SNHLY, CDR2 FYNNEI. CDR3 DNA sequence: TGTGCCAGCACGCAGGGAGGTCGGGCCGGGGAGCTGTTTTTT. Amino acid sequence: CASTQGGRAGELFF.

Regarding this clone: The same CDR3 is also encoded by other DNA sequences in this sample. The V and J genes are TRBV5-1 and TRBJ2-3, with 9 bases that match TRBD1. The trim removed 3 bases at V and 0 bases at J, leaving 2 bases unmatched. The CDR3 runs 15 residues. Germline V CDR1 and CDR2: SGHRS, YFSETQ. The DNA of the CDR3 is TGCGCCAGCAGCTCGGGACAGGGTAGCACAGATACGCAGTATTTT. It yields the protein CASSSGQGSTDTQYF.

The CDR3 here is CATSRDGQGKSEQYF. CDR3 coding DNA: TGTGCCACCAGCAGAGATGGGCAGGGTAAAAGCGAGCAGTACTTC. The rearrangement uses TRBV15 and TRBJ2-7; possibly TRBD1 for D (5 bases). V was pared by 0 bases and J by 6 bases, with 15 bases between. Germline values: CDR1 LNHNV, CDR2 YYDKDF (reference sequence). The CDR3 contains 15 residues.

This clone was observed once. This chain connects TRBV19 to TRBJ2-1; D may be TRBD2 (5 bases). In germline, CDR1 is LNHDA, CDR2 SQIVND (reference sequence). Trimming pared 0 bases from V and 9 bases from J, leaving 15 bases between. The CDR3 is 15 residues long. Here the CDR3 reads CASSIEVWGVGEQFF. CDR3 nucleotide sequence: TGTGCCAGTAGTATAGAGGTTTGGGGAGTTGGTGAGCAGTTCTTC.

The chain couples TRBV7-2 to TRBJ2-7, with D hard to call. Germline lookup yields CDR1 SGHTA and CDR2 FQGNSA. Trimming removed 0 bases from V and 2 bases from J, with 8 bases in between. This CDR3 is built from 14 residues. CDR3 in amino acids: CASSLAVTTYEQYF. As DNA, the CDR3 is TGTGCCAGCAGCTTAGCGGTTACTACCTACGAGCAGTACTTC. The full variable domain, completed using reference TRBV7-2 and TRBJ2-7, is GAGVSQSPSNKVTEKGKDVELRCDPISGHTALYWYRQSLGQGLEFLIYFQGNSAPDKSGLPSDRFSAERTGGSVSTLTIQRTQQEDSAVYLCASSLAVTTYEQYFGPGTRLTVT.

This clone came up a few times. The rearrangement joins TRBV2 to TRBJ1-1; D ambiguous. Trimming removed 5 bases from V and 5 bases from J, with 12 bases in between. CDR1 and CDR2 (germline): SNHLY, FYNNEI. This CDR3 comprises 13 residues. In nucleotides, the CDR3 is TGTGCCAGCAGTCGAAACACGGGGACTGAAGCTTTCTTT. Translation gives CASSRNTGTEAFF.